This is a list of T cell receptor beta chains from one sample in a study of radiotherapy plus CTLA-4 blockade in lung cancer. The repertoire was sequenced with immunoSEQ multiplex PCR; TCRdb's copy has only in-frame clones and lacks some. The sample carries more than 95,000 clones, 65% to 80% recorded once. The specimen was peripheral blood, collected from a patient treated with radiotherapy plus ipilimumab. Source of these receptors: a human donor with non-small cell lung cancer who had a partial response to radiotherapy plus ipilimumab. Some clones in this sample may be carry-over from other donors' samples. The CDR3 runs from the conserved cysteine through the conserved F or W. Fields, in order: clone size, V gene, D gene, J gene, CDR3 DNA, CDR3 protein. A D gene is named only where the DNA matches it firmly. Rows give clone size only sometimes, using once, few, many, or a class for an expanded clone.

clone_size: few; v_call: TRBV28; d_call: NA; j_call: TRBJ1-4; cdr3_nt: TGTGCCAGCAGTTCCCTATCGGGACAAACTAATGAAAAACTGTTTTTT; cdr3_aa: CASSSLSGQTNEKLFF
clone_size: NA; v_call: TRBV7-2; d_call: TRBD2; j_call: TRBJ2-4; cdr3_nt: TGTGCCAGCAGACCAAACCTAGCGGGAGATCTAGCCAAAAACATTCAGTACTTC; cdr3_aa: CASRPNLAGDLAKNIQYF
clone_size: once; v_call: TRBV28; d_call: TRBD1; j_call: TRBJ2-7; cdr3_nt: TGTGCCAGCCGGGACAGCTACGAGCAGTACTTC; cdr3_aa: CASRDSYEQYF
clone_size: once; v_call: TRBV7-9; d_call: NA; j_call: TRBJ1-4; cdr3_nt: TGTGCCAGCAGCATAGGGGGGGGCAGCGCTAATGAAAAACTGTTTTTT; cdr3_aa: CASSIGGGSANEKLFF
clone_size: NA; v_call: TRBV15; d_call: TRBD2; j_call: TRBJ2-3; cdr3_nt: TGTGCCACCAGCAGGCGTAGCGGGGGCGAAGATACGCAGTATTTT; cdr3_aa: CATSRRSGGEDTQYF
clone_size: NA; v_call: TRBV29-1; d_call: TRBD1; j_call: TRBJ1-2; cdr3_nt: TGCAGCGTTGCCCCGGGACAGATCTTC; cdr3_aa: CSVAPGQIF
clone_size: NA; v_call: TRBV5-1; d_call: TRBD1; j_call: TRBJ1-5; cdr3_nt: TGCGCCAGCAGCTTGGGGCAGGGGGCGAATCAGCCCCAGCATTTT; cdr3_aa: CASSLGQGANQPQHF
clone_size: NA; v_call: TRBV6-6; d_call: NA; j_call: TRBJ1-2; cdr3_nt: TGTGCCAACAGTTTGCTCATTCGGGACTATGGCTACACCTTC; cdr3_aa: CANSLLIRDYGYTF
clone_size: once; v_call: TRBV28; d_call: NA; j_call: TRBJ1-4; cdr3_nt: TGTGCCAGCAGTTTCACCCCCCCAGTAAATGAAAAACTGTTTTTT; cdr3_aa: CASSFTPPVNEKLFF
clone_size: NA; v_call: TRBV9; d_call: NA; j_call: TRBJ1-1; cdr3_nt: TGTGCCAGCAGCGTAGTGACCCAGGGCAGTGAAGCTTTCTTT; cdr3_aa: CASSVVTQGSEAFF
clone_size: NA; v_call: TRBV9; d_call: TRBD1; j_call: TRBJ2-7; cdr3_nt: TGTGCCAGCAGCGTAGGGGGACAGGGGGTCTACGAGCAGTACTTC; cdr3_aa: CASSVGGQGVYEQYF
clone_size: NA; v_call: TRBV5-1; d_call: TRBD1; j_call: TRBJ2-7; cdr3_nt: TGCGCCAGCAGCTTGGGGACAGGGACCGAGCAGTACTTC; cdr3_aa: CASSLGTGTEQYF
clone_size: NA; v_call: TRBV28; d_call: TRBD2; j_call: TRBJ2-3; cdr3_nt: TGTGCCAGCAGTTTAACTAGCGGGGATCCGAAAGATACGCAGTATTTT; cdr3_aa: CASSLTSGDPKDTQYF
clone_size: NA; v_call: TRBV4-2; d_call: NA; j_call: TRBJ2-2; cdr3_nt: TGTGCCAGCAGCGACGACTATAACACCGGGGAGCTGTTTTTT; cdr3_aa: CASSDDYNTGELFF
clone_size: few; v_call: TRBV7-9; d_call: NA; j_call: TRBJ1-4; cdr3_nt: TGTGCCAGCAGCTTCCCGGGACACCCAACTAATGAAAAACTGTTTTTT; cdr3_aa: CASSFPGHPTNEKLFF
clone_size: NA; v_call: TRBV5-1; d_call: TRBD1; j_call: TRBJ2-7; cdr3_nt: TGCGCCAGCAGCTCCGGGGACAGCTCCTACGAGCAGTACTTC; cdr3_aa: CASSSGDSSYEQYF
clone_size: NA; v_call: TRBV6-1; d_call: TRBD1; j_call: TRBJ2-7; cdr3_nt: TGTGCCAGCAGAGCCGGGACAGGGGTCCTCTACGAGCAGTACTTC; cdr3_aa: CASRAGTGVLYEQYF
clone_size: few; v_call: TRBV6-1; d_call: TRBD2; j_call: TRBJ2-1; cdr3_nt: TGTGCCAGCAGGCAAAGCGGGAGGGCCAACAATGAGCAGTTCTTC; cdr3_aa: CASRQSGRANNEQFF
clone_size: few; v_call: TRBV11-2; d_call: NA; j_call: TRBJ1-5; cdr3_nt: TGTGCCAGCAGCTCGATAAAGGGGTTTCAGCCCCAGCATTTT; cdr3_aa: CASSSIKGFQPQHF
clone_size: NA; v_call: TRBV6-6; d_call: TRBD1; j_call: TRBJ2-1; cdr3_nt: TGTGCCCGCAGATATACAGGGGGCCATGAGCAGTTCTTC; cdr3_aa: CARRYTGGHEQFF
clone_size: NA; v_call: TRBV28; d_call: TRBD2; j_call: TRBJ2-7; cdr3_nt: TGTGCCAGCAGTATTACCGGGGGGAGGAGGGAGCAGTACTTC; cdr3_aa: CASSITGGRREQYF
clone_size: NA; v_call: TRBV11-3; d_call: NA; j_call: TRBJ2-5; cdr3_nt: TGTGCCAGCAGCTCCCGGGACTCCGCGTACCAAGAGACCCAGTACTTC; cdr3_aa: CASSSRDSAYQETQYF